Reported below is one T cell receptor beta chain. Other DNA sequences in the sample encode the same CDR3. This table comes from immunoSEQ multiplex PCR, and its TCRdb copy is limited to in-frame clones, with some not included. Of 40,000 to 55,000 clones listed, approximately 74% were seen once; the top ten hold approximately 1.2%. CDR3 length: 14 residues. With 2 bases clipped from V and 8 bases from J, the junction kept 5 bases outside the gene matches. From germline, CDR1 is MNHEY and CDR2 SVGAGI. Single viable CD3+CD4+CD8-CD45RO+ cells were sorted as the memory CD4+ T cells. This record belongs to a study of memory CD4+ T cells and cytomegalovirus serostatus.

This clonotype originated in an adult in good health and CMV-seropositive. V is TRBV6-5 and J is TRBJ1-2; TRBD1 agrees at 10 bases. Sequencing used memory CD4+ T cells from blood. This CDR3 reads CASSYQGQGYGYTF. In DNA, the CDR3 is TGTGCCAGCAGTTACCAGGGACAGGGGTACGGCTACACCTTC.